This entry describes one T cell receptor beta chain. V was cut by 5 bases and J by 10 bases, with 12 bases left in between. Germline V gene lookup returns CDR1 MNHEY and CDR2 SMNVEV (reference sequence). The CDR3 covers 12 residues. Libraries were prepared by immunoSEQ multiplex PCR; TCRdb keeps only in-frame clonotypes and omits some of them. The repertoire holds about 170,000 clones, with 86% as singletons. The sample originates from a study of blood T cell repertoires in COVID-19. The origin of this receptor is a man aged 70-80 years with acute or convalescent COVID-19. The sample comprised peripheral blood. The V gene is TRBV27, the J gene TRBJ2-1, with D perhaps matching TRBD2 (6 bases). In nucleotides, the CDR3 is TGTGCCAGCAGTACGACTAGAATAGAGCAGTTCTTC. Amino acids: CASSTTRIEQFF.